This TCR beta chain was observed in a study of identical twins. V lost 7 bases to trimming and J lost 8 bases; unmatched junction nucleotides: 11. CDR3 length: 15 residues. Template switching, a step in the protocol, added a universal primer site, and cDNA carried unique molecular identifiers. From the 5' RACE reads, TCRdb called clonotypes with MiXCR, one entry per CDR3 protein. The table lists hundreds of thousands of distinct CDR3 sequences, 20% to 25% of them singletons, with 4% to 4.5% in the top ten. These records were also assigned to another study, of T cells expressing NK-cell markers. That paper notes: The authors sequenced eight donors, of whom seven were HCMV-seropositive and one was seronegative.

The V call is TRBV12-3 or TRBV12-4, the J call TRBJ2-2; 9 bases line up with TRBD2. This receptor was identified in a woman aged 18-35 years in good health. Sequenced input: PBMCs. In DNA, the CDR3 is TGTGCCAGCACCGCGATAGCGGGAGTAGGGGGGGAGCTGTTTTTT. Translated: CASTAIAGVGGELFF.